The rows below give T cell receptor beta chains drawn from one sample of a study of cytomegalovirus exposure and HLA in healthy donors. The assay was immunoSEQ multiplex PCR, and TCRdb's table has in-frame clones only and misses some. The sample consists of about 180,000 clones, just under 90% of them appearing once. Specimen: PBMCs. The source is a woman in her thirties in good health and CMV-seronegative. The CDR3 runs from the conserved cysteine through the conserved F or W. Fields, in order: J gene, clone size, CDR3 length, D gene, V gene, CDR3 DNA, CDR3 protein. The D gene is left open where the match is weak. Expanded clones are given a class, and other clones once, few, many or no size at all.

TRBJ2-7,once,17,TRBD2,TRBV4-3,TGCGCCAGCAGCCAAGAAATAGATGGACTAGCGGGCCACGAGCAGTACTTC,CASSQEIDGLAGHEQYF
TRBJ1-2,few,14,NA,TRBV5-1,TGCGCCAGCAGCTTGGAAAGGGGTAACTATGGCTACACCTTC,CASSLERGNYGYTF
TRBJ1-6,NA,16,TRBD1,TRBV15,TGTGCCACCAGCACAACAGGGGGCCTCTATAATTCACCCCTCCACTTT,CATSTTGGLYNSPLHF
TRBJ2-7,NA,14,TRBD1,TRBV6-1,TGTGCCAGCAGTGCAGGACAGGGCGCCTACGAGCAGTACTTC,CASSAGQGAYEQYF
TRBJ1-2,NA,16,NA,TRBV25-1,TGTGCCAGCAGTGGACCCGCGACAGACTTTTTTTATGGCTACACCTTC,CASSGPATDFFYGYTF
TRBJ1-2,NA,14,NA,TRBV29-1,TGCAGCGTTGAAGATCACCCAGGGAACTATGGCTACACCTTC,CSVEDHPGNYGYTF
TRBJ2-1,NA,16,TRBD2,TRBV19,TGTGCCAGTAGCCTAGCGGGGGGGAACGTTTACAATGAGCAGTTCTTC,CASSLAGGNVYNEQFF
TRBJ2-7,NA,14,NA,TRBV5-1,TGCGCCAGCAGCTTGGGTAGGGGCCTAGTAAGCCTGTACTTC,CASSLGRGLVSLYF
TRBJ2-1,NA,17,TRBD2,TRBV9,TGTGCCAGCAGCGCCCCCCAGGGAGCGGGGAGGGCGGATGAGCAGTTCTTC,CASSAPQGAGRADEQFF
TRBJ2-7,NA,17,NA,TRBV4-1,TGCGCCAGCAGCCAAGATTGGAACCCGGGGGTCTCCTACGAGCAGTACTTC,CASSQDWNPGVSYEQYF
TRBJ1-3,once,15,NA,TRBV27,TGTGCCAGCAGTTTAGGAGGCCGGTATGGAAACACCATATATTTT,CASSLGGRYGNTIYF
TRBJ1-5,NA,14,TRBD1,TRBV6-6,TGTGCCGCCGGCGGGACAGGACCCAATCAGCCCCAGCATTTT,CAAGGTGPNQPQHF
TRBJ2-5,NA,15,TRBD1,TRBV19,TGTGCCAGTTCTGACAGGGGGAAGGGCCAAGAGACCCAGTACTTC,CASSDRGKGQETQYF
TRBJ1-1,NA,14,NA,TRBV7-9,TGTGCCAGCAGCTTAGCATCCAGAAGTACTGAAGCTTTCTTT,CASSLASRSTEAFF
TRBJ1-5,NA,14,TRBD1,TRBV6-1,TGTGCCAGCAGTGAGGCGGAGGGGGCACAGCCCCAGCATTTT,CASSEAEGAQPQHF
TRBJ2-7,NA,13,TRBD1,TRBV25-1,TGTGCCAGCAGACGAGGGGGCGGGTACGAGCAGTACTTC,CASRRGGGYEQYF
TRBJ2-1,NA,17,TRBD2,TRBV4-1,TGCGCCAGCAGCCAAGATACGTGGACTAGCCCCTACAATGAGCAGTTCTTC,CASSQDTWTSPYNEQFF
TRBJ2-2,NA,18,NA,TRBV15,TGTGCCACCAGCAGAGATCGAGTAACAGGAGAGAACACCGGGGAGCTGTTTTTT,CATSRDRVTGENTGELFF
TRBJ1-2,NA,18,NA,TRBV2,TGTGCCAGCAGTGAAGCGCTTCGAGTGAGAGATTCCAACTATGGCTACACCTTC,CASSEALRVRDSNYGYTF
TRBJ2-7,NA,17,TRBD2,TRBV5-6,TGTGCCAGCAGCCGTCTGCGGGGGGGCCCTATTCCCTACGAGCAGTACTTC,CASSRLRGGPIPYEQYF
TRBJ1-2,NA,15,NA,TRBV6-1,TGTGCCAGCAGGGCCATTTCGGGGGACCTCTATGGCTACACCTTC,CASRAISGDLYGYTF
TRBJ2-7,NA,12,TRBD1,TRBV30,TGTGCCTGGACGGCAGGGGGCTACGAGCAGTACTTC,CAWTAGGYEQYF
TRBJ1-2,NA,14,NA,TRBV5-4,TGTGCCAGCAGCCAACCGACAGGAGCATATGGCTACACCTTC,CASSQPTGAYGYTF
TRBJ1-1,NA,12,NA,TRBV6-1,TGTGCCACTGGGCGGGTGAACACTGAAGCTTTCTTT,CATGRVNTEAFF
TRBJ2-7,NA,14,NA,TRBV28,TGTGCCAGCAGGCCTTTAGCGGACCCCTACGAGCAGTACTTC,CASRPLADPYEQYF
TRBJ2-3,NA,14,NA,TRBV6-6,TGTGCCAGCAGTTCAGCCGGGGGCACAGATACGCAGTATTTT,CASSSAGGTDTQYF
TRBJ1-1,NA,14,NA,TRBV6-1,TGTGCCAGCAGTGACCTACAGGGTGCTCCCGAAGCTTTCTTT,CASSDLQGAPEAFF